One sample yielded the 25 T cell receptor beta chains listed below, sequenced in a study of early T cells in non-severe SARS-CoV-2 infection (dated by TCRdb to the early 2020s). Libraries were built with 5' RACE. The data were produced on a NextSeq 500. TCRdb redid the processing of the public reads, applying fastp at Q25 and MiXCR, and retained in-frame beta chains. Each CDR3 protein appears once, grouped with its most common genes and DNA. For this sample there are roughly 50,000 distinct CDR3 sequences; approximately 9.4% appear just once. Jointly, the top ten make up about 7.7% of the sample. Sequenced: whole blood. The receptors shown here come from an adult who was a healthcare worker with PCR-confirmed SARS-CoV-2 infection or an uninfected control (not recorded which).

The V call is TRBV7-3, the J call TRBJ1-1; D may be TRBD1 (5 bases). CDR3 length: 13 residues. Trimming left V 8 bases short and J 2 bases short, with 12 bases between. Per the germline V gene, CDR1 is SGHTA and CDR2 is FQGTGA. CDR3 sequence (DNA): TGTGCCAGCGCGGGGCAGCTTAACACTGAAGCTTTCTTT. Residues: CASAGQLNTEAFF.

The chain combines TRBV7-2 with TRBJ2-1; D is undetermined. V was shortened by 4 bases and J by 7 bases, with 11 bases between the two germline ends. The CDR3 spans 13 residues. CDR1 SGHTA and CDR2 FQGNSA come from the germline V gene. CDR3 bases: TGTGCCAGCAGCTCGCAACACGGTAATGAGCAGTTCTTC. It encodes CASSSQHGNEQFF.

Many counts were recorded for this clonotype. The chain is built from TRBV20-1 and TRBJ2-1; D gene unclear. CDR1 and CDR2 (germline): DFQATT, SNEGSKA (reference sequence). Trimming cost V 2 bases and J 8 bases, with 16 bases left between them. This CDR3 contains 14 residues. The CDR3 sequence is CSARQGSSWDEQFF. For the CDR3, the DNA is TGCAGTGCTAGACAAGGGTCTTCGTGGGATGAGCAGTTCTTC.

This clonotype was seen more than once but under ten times. The CDR3 DNA reads as TGTGCCAGCAGCCGGGACATCCCCGGAGGCGAAAAACTGTTTTTT. It translates to CASSRDIPGGEKLFF. The chain employs TRBV5-5 and TRBJ1-4, with D tentatively TRBD1 (6 bases). Trimming removed 4 bases from V and 8 bases from J, with 18 bases in between. This CDR3 is 15 amino acids long. CDR1 and CDR2 (germline): SGHKS, YYEKEE (reference sequence).

This clonotype was picked up many times. The V gene is TRBV7-9, the J gene TRBJ2-3; D gene ambiguous. This CDR3 is built from 12 residues. Germline CDR1 SEHNR, CDR2 FQNEAQ (reference sequence). The V end was cut by 1 base, the J end by 6 bases, with 5 bases between. CDR3 protein: CASSLVGDTQYF. CDR3 in DNA: TGTGCCAGCAGCTTAGTGGGTGATACGCAGTATTTT.

This clonotype was detected only a few times. The V gene is TRBV5-1, the J gene TRBJ2-3; TRBD2 matches at 9 bases. This CDR3 comprises 15 residues. With V trimmed by 9 bases and J by 3 bases, 11 bases remained unmatched. CDR1 and CDR2 (germline): SGHRS, YFSETQ. CDR3 nucleotides: TGCGCCACCCAAGCTTCGGGACTAGCAACAGATACGCAGTATTTT. This sequence encodes CATQASGLATDTQYF.

At least ten counts were recorded for this clonotype. V and J are TRBV28 and TRBJ2-7, with D possibly matching TRBD2 (5 bases). The V gene's germline CDR1 is MDHEN and CDR2 SYDVKM. V lost 1 base and J lost 2, with 12 bases in between. The CDR3 is 15 amino acids. The CDR3 nucleotides are TGTGCCAGCAGTTTATTGGGAGTCGCAACCTACGAGCAGTACTTC. Protein sequence: CASSLLGVATYEQYF.

The chain employs TRBV5-4 and TRBJ2-3; D might be TRBD1 (5 bases). The V gene lost 1 base and the J gene lost 1 base, with 7 bases spanning the gap. The germline V gene has CDR1 SGHNT and CDR2 YYREEE (reference sequence). CDR3 length: 14 amino acids. CDR3 in DNA: TGTGCCAGCAGCTTGTTAGGGGGCACAGATACGCAGTATTTT. It codes for CASSLLGGTDTQYF.

This clonotype has ten or more counts. The chain uses TRBV20-1 and TRBJ2-7; 8 bases match TRBD2. V lost 0 bases to trimming and J lost 3 bases; unmatched junction nucleotides: 7. The length of the CDR3 is 15 residues. Germline V gene sequence: CDR1 DFQATT, CDR2 SNEGSKA (reference sequence). This CDR3 is CSARDVREGHYEQYF. The DNA for the CDR3 is TGCAGTGCTAGAGATGTACGGGAGGGCCACTACGAGCAGTACTTC.

This chain joins TRBV28 and TRBJ1-1; 8 bases are shared with TRBD1. The CDR3 length is 13 residues. Germline V lookup: CDR1 MDHEN, CDR2 SYDVKM. The trim removed 0 bases at V and 7 bases at J, leaving 1 base unmatched. CDR3 sequence reads: CASSLWGTGEAFF. The DNA for the CDR3 is TGTGCCAGCAGTTTATGGGGGACAGGTGAAGCTTTCTTT.

Only a few counts were recorded for this clonotype. The chain carries TRBV7-2 and TRBJ2-2; 9 bases are shared with TRBD2. Germline CDR1 SGHTA, CDR2 FQGNSA. V lost 5 bases to trimming and J lost 1 base; unmatched junction nucleotides: 5. The length of the CDR3 is 16 residues. CDR3 nucleotide sequence: TGTGCCAGCAGCCCCCCAGCGGGAGGGAACACCGGGGAGCTGTTTTTT. Translated: CASSPPAGGNTGELFF.

The V call is TRBV25-1, the J call TRBJ1-4; no clear D. CDR1 and CDR2 from the germline V gene are MGHDK and SYGVNS. Trimming shortened V by 7 bases and J by 4 bases, and 7 bases separated the two germline ends. The CDR3 has 12 amino acids. CDR3 amino acids: CASTRDNEKLFF. In DNA, the CDR3 is TGTGCCAGCACTCGGGATAATGAAAAACTGTTTTTT.

This clonotype was observed many times. V is TRBV14 and J is TRBJ2-3; TRBD1 might be the D (6 bases). The CDR3 is made up of 14 amino acids. V gave up 4 bases and J gave up 5 bases, with 13 bases separating them. The germline V gene encodes CDR1 SGHDN and CDR2 FVKESK. The CDR3 here is CASSLPGVKDTQYF. CDR3 nucleotides: TGTGCCAGCAGCCTTCCAGGGGTTAAAGATACGCAGTATTTT.

This clonotype has a handful of counts. CDR3 coding DNA: TGCGCCAGCAGTCTTATCAGGGGACGCTCGAACACTGAAGCTTTCTTT. Translating gives CASSLIRGRSNTEAFF. This chain links TRBV5-1 with TRBJ1-1; possibly TRBD1 for D (6 bases). V was shortened by 5 bases and J by 1 base, with 18 bases between the two germline ends. Germline V gives CDR1 SGHRS, CDR2 YFSETQ. This CDR3 has 16 amino acids.

The chain couples TRBV2 to TRBJ2-7; no firm D call. Trimming cost V 8 bases and J 2 bases, with 7 bases left between them. The CDR3 consists of 11 residues. Germline-derived CDR1 and CDR2 are SNHLY and FYNNEI. In nucleotides, the CDR3 is TGTGCCAGCGGGCAGGCCTACGAGCAGTACTTC. Translation gives CASGQAYEQYF.

This chain connects TRBV6-6 to TRBJ2-3; 9 bases fit TRBD2. The CDR3 sequence is 16 residues long. Germline lookup yields CDR1 MNHNY and CDR2 SVGAGI (reference sequence). V dropped 2 bases and J dropped 4; count of bases not matched to a gene: 7. CDR3 protein: CASSYGLAGVPDTQYF. CDR3 DNA: TGTGCCAGCAGTTACGGTTTAGCGGGAGTCCCAGATACGCAGTATTTT.

In this sample, this clonotype turned up many times. The genes are TRBV10-3 and TRBJ1-2; TRBD1 might be the D (5 bases). Germline V lookup: CDR1 ENHRY, CDR2 SYGVKD. The V end was cut by 5 bases, the J end by 7 bases, with 17 bases between. This CDR3 has 14 amino acids. This CDR3 is CAISTTARAGGYTF. The DNA for the CDR3 is TGTGCCATCAGTACCACCGCCAGGGCGGGTGGCTACACCTTC.

The chain employs TRBV29-1 and TRBJ1-2; D gene ambiguous. The V end lost 4 bases, the J end lost 8 bases, and 11 bases lay between the germline ends. This CDR3 has 11 amino acids. CDR1 and CDR2 from the germline V gene are SQVTM and ANQGSEA. The CDR3, as DNA: TGCAGCGTTGGAGCCCTAAGAGGCTACACCTTC. It encodes CSVGALRGYTF.

This clonotype was counted many times. The V call is TRBV28, the J call TRBJ1-2; D possibly corresponds to TRBD1 (5 bases). The CDR3 covers 13 residues. The V gene's germline CDR1 is MDHEN and CDR2 SYDVKM. The V and J ends lost 0 bases and 6 bases respectively, with 8 bases between them. The CDR3 DNA reads as TGTGCCAGCAGTTTATGGGTAGGGGATGGCTACACCTTC. Its protein is CASSLWVGDGYTF.

In this sample, this clonotype turned up a few times. CDR3 sequence: CASSPRADNSPLHF. The CDR3 coding sequence is TGTGCCAGCAGTCCAAGAGCCGATAATTCACCCCTCCACTTT. The V gene is TRBV6-6, the J gene TRBJ1-6, with D hard to call. Germline V gene sequence: CDR1 MNHNY, CDR2 SVGAGI (reference sequence). The CDR3 length is 14 residues. Trimming took 5 bases from V and 5 from J, leaving 10 bases between them.

Many counts were recorded for this clonotype. The rearrangement links TRBV2 to TRBJ2-5, with 9 bases that match TRBD1. Germline assignment: CDR1 SNHLY and CDR2 FYNNEI. The V gene end was trimmed by 1 base and the J gene end by 1 base; junction bases not matched to a gene: 1. This CDR3 has 15 amino acids. For the CDR3, the DNA is TGTGCCAGCAGTGAAGACAGGGGGCTCCAAGAGACCCAGTACTTC. Amino acids: CASSEDRGLQETQYF.

Ten or more counts support this clonotype. The chain is built from TRBV5-1 and TRBJ1-1, with 8 positions matching TRBD1. V trimming: 4 bases; J trimming: 4 bases; junction bases outside the gene matches: 6. The germline V gene has CDR1 SGHRS and CDR2 YFSETQ. The CDR3 has 14 amino acids. The CDR3 is CASSATGGGTEAFF. The CDR3 nucleotides are TGCGCCAGCAGCGCAACAGGGGGAGGCACTGAAGCTTTCTTT.

The rearrangement uses TRBV10-3 and TRBJ2-1; D may be TRBD1 (6 bases). Germline V gives CDR1 ENHRY, CDR2 SYGVKD. The CDR3 totals 11 residues. The V end lost 6 bases, the J end lost 10 bases, and 10 bases lay between the germline ends. Written as DNA, the CDR3 is TGTGCCATCAGCTACGACAGGGAGCAGTTCTTC. Protein product: CAISYDREQFF.

This clonotype was picked up many times. The genes are TRBV12-3 or TRBV12-4 and TRBJ1-1, with D maybe TRBD1 (6 bases). The CDR3 contains 14 residues. The V and J ends lost 3 bases and 5 bases respectively, with 13 bases between them. DNA for the CDR3: TGTGCCAGCAGTTTGAGGCGGGGGCAAACTGAAGCTTTCTTT. Its protein is CASSLRRGQTEAFF.

A few counts support this clonotype. The germline gene is not matched at one end of the junction; a read error may be the cause. The chain employs TRBV29-1 and TRBJ2-4; 11 bases map to TRBD2. The CDR3 is 13 amino acids. Germline V gene lookup returns CDR1 SQVTM and CDR2 ANQGSEA. CDR3 coding DNA: TGCAGCGTTCGTGAGACTAGCGGGAATGTGGTCAACTTC. Its translation is CSVRETSGNVVNF.